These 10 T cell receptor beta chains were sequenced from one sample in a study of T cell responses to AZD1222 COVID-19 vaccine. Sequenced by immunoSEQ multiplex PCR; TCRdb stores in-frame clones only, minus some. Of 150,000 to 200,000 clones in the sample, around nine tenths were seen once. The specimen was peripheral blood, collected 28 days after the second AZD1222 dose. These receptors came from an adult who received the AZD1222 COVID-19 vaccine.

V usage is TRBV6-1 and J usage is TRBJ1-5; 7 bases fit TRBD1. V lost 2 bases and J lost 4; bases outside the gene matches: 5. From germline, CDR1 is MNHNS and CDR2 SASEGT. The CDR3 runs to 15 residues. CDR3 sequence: CASSETWDRNQPQHF. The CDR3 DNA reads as TGTGCCAGCAGTGAAACCTGGGACAGAAATCAGCCCCAGCATTTT.

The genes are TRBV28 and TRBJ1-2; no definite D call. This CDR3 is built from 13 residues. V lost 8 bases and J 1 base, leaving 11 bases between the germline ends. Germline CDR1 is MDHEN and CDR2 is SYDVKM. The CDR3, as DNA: TGTGCCAGCCTTGGCGGGGATAACTATGGCTACACCTTC. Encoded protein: CASLGGDNYGYTF.

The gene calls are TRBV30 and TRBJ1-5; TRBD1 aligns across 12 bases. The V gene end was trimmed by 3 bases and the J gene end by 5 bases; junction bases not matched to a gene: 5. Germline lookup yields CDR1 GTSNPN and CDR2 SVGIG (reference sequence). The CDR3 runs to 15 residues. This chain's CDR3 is CAWRSGTGGDQPQHF. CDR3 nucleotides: TGTGCCTGGAGATCCGGGACAGGGGGCGATCAGCCCCAGCATTTT.

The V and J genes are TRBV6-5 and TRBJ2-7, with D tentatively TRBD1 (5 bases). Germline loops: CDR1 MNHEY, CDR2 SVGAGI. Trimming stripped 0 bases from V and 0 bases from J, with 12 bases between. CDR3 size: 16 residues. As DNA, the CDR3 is TGTGCCAGCAGTTACTCAGGGGTCTATTTCTCCTACGAGCAGTACTTC. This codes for CASSYSGVYFSYEQYF.

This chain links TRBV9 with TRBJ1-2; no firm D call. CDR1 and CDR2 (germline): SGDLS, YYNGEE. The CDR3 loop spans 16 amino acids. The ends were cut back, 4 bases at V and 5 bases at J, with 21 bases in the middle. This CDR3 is CASSPNLPPMGYGYTF. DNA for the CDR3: TGTGCCAGCAGCCCAAACCTGCCCCCCATGGGGTATGGCTACACCTTC.

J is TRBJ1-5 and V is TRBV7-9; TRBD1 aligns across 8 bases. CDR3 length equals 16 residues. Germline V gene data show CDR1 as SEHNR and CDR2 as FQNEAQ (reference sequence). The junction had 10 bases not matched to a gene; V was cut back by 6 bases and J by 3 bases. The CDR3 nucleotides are TGTGCCAGCAGTCAAGCCGGGACAGGACTCAATCAGCCCCAGCATTTT. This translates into CASSQAGTGLNQPQHF.

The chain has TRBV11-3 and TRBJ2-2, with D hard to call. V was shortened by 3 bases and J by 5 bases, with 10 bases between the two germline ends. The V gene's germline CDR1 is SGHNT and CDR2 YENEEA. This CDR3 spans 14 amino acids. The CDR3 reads CASSFSVGTGELFF. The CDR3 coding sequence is TGTGCCAGCAGCTTTTCCGTGGGAACCGGGGAGCTGTTTTTT.

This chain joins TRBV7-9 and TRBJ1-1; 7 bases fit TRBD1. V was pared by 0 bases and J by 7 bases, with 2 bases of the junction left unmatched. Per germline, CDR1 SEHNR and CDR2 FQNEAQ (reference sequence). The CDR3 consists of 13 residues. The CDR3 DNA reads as TGTGCCAGCAGCTTAGCAGGGGGCGGTGAAGCTTTCTTT. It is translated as CASSLAGGGEAFF.

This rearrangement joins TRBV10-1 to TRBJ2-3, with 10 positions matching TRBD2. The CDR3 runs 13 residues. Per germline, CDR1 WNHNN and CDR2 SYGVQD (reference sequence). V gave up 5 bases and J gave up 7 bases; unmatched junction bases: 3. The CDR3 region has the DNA TGCGCCAGCAGTCCTAGCGGGGGTAATACGCAGTATTTT. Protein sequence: CASSPSGGNTQYF.

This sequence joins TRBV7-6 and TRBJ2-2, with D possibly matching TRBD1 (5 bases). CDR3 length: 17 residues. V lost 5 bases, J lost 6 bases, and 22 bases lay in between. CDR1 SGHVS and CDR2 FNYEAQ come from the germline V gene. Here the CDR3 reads CASSLGAAAVSAGELFF. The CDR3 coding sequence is TGTGCCAGCAGCCTAGGGGCAGCCGCTGTGTCGGCCGGGGAGCTGTTTTTT.